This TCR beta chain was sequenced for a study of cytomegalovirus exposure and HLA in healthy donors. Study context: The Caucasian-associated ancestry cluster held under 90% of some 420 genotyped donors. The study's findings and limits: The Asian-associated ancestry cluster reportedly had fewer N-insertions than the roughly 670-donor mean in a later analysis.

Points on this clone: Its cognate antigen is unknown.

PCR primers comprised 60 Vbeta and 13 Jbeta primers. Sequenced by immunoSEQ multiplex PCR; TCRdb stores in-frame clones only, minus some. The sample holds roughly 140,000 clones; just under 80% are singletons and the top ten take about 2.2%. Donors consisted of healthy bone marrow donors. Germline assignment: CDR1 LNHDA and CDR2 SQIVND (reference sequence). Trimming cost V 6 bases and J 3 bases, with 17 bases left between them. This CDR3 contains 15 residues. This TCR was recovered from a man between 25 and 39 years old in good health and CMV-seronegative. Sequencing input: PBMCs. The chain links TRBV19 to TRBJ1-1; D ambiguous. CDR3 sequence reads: CASRRSGVWHTEAFF. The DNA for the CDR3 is TGTGCCAGTAGACGGTCGGGAGTGTGGCACACTGAAGCTTTCTTT.